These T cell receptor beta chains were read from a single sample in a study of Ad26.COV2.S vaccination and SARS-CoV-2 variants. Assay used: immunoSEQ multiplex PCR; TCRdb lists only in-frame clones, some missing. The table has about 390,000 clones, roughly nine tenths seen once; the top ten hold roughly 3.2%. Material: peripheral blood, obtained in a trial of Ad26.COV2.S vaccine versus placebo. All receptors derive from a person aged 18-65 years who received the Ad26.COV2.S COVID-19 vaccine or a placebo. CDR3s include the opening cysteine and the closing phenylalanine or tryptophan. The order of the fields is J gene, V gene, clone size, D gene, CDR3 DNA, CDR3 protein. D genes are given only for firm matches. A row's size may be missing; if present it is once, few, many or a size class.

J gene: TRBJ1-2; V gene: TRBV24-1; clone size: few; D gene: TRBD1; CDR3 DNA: TGTGCCACCAGTGAGGGACAGGGGGCGGGCGGCTACACCTTC; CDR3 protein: CATSEGQGAGGYTF
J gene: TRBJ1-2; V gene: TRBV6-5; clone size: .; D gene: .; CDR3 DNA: TGTGCCAGCAGTTACTCGATCAGGGGAAACTATGGCTACACCTTC; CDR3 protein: CASSYSIRGNYGYTF
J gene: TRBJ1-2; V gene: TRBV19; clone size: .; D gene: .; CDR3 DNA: TGTGCCAGTAGTGAGGCGTCAGGGAGGGTCTATGGCTACACCTTC; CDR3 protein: CASSEASGRVYGYTF
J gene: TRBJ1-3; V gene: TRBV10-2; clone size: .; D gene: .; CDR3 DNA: TGCGCCAGCAGTCCCGCTGGCTCTGGAAACACCATATATTTT; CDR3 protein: CASSPAGSGNTIYF
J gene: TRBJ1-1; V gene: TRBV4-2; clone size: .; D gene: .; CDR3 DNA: TGTGCCAGCAGCCAAGGGGAGACTGAAGCTTTCTTT; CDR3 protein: CASSQGETEAFF
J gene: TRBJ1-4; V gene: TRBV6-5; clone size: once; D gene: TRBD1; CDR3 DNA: TGTGCCAGCAGTTCCTACGGGGAGACAGGGGGCGAAAAACTGTTTTTT; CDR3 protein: CASSSYGETGGEKLFF
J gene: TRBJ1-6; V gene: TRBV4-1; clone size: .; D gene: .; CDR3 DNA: TGCGCCAGCAGCCAAGAGCTCCAGCGTTCACCCCTCCACTTT; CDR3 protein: CASSQELQRSPLHF
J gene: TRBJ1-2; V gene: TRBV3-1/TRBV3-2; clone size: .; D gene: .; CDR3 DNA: TGTGCCAGCAGCCAAGATCCAGATAACTATGGCTACACCTTC; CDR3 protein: CASSQDPDNYGYTF
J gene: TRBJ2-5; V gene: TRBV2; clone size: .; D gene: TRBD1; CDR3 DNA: TGTGCCAGCAGTGAAGCGCTTTGGGACAGGGTATGGCTAGAGACCCAGTACTTC; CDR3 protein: CASSEALWDRVWLETQYF
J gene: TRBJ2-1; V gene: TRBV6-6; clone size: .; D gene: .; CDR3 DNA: TGTGCCAGCAGTTACACGGCCGATGAGCAGTTCTTC; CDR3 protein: CASSYTADEQFF
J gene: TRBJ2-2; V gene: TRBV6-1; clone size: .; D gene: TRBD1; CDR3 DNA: TGTGCCAGCAGGGAAGGTGGGACAGGGGGCCCGATAAGCACCGGGGAGCTGTTTTTT; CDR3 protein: CASREGGTGGPISTGELFF
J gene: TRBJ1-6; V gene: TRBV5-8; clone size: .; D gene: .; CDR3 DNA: TGTGCCAGCAGCTTGGTACCCACGCTGTCATCGGGTTCACCCCTCCACTTT; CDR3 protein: CASSLVPTLSSGSPLHF
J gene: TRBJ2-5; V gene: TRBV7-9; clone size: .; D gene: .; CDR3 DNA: TGTGCCAGCAGCCTACGATTGGCAGACCAAGAGACCCAGTACTTC; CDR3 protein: CASSLRLADQETQYF
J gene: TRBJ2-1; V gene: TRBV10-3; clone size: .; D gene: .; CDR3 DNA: TGTGCCATCAGTGGAACGGCAGAGCAGTTCTTC; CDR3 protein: CAISGTAEQFF
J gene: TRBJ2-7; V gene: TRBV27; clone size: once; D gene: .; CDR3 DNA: TGTGCCAGCGTTTTTAGGGGGGCCGAGATCTTC; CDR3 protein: CASVFRGAEIF
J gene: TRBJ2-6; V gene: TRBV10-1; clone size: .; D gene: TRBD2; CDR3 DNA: TGCGCCAGCAGCCCGGGACTAGGTGGGGCCAACGTCCTGACTTTC; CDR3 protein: CASSPGLGGANVLTF
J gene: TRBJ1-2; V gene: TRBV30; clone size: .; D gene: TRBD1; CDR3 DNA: TGTGCCTGGAAGTCCAAACTACAGGGGCCCCATCCTCTGGTTGACACCTTC; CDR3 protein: CAWKSKLQGPHPLVDTF
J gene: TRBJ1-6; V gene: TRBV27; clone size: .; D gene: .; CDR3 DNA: TGTGCCAGCAGTTATCCGGAGGGTAATTCACCCCTCCACTTT; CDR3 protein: CASSYPEGNSPLHF
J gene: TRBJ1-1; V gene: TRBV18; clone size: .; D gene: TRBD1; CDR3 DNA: TGTGCCAGCTCACCCAGGACAGGGGAGGAAGCTTTCTTT; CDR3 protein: CASSPRTGEEAFF
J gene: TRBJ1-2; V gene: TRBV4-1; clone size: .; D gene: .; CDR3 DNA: TGCGCCAGCAGCCACACGATAAAACGAACAGAGCGCCTGTGGGGCTACACCTTC; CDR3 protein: CASSHTIKRTERLWGYTF
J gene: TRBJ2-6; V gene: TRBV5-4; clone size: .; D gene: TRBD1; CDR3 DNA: TGTGCCAGCAGCTCCACCGGGACAGGGTACTCTGGGGCCAACGTCCTGACTTTC; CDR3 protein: CASSSTGTGYSGANVLTF
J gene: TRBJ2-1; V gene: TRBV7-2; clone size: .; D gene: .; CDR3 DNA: TGTGCCAGCAGCTTAAGTGCCCCGGCCTCGCGGGTTGTCGATGAGCAGTTCTTC; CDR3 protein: CASSLSAPASRVVDEQFF
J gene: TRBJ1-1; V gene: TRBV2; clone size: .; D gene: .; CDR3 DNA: TGTGCCAGCAGTGAAGAGAGAGGGACGGTGAACACTGAAGCTTTCTTT; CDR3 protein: CASSEERGTVNTEAFF
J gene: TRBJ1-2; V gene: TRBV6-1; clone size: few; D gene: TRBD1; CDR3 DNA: TGTGCCAGCAGTGAATTACAGGGGATAACTAACTATGGCTACACCTTC; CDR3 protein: CASSELQGITNYGYTF
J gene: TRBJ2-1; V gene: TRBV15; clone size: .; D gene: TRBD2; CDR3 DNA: TGTGCCACCAGCTCAGCAAGGCGGGGGGGCTACAATGAGCAGTTCTTC; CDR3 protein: CATSSARRGGYNEQFF
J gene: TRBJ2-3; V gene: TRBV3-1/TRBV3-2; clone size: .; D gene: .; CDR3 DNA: TGTGCCAGCAGCCAAGGGGGTAGAGATACGCAGTATTTT; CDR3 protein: CASSQGGRDTQYF
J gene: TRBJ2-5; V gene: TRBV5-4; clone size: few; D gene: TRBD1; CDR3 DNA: TGTGCCAGCAGCTTGGACCCTAATAACAGGGGGCGAGAGACCCAGTACTTC; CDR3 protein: CASSLDPNNRGRETQYF
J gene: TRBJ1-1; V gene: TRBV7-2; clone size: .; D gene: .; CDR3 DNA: TGTGCCAGCGAGGGAGGCCTAACGGGAACTGAAGCTTTCTTT; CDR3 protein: CASEGGLTGTEAFF
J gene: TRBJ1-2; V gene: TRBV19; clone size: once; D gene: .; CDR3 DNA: TGTGCCAGTAGTGACCAGGCCCAGGGTGACTATGGCTACACCTTC; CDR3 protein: CASSDQAQGDYGYTF
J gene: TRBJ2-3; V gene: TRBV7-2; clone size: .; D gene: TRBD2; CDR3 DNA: TGTGCCAGCAGCCCGGGCCAGCGGGGGGCAAGGGCGGCAGATACGCAGTATTTT; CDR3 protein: CASSPGQRGARAADTQYF
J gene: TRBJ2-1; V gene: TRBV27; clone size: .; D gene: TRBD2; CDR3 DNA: TGTGCCAGCAGTTCCAGCGGGGAGGAGCAGTTCTTC; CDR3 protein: CASSSSGEEQFF
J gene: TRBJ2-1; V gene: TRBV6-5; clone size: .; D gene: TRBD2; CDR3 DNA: TGTGCCAGCAGTTTTCTAGCGGGGGGACGAGAGCAGTTCTTC; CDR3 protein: CASSFLAGGREQFF
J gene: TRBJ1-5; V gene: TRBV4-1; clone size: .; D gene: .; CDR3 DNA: TGCGCCAGCAGCCAAGATGGGACACTCAATCAGCCCCAGCATTTT; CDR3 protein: CASSQDGTLNQPQHF
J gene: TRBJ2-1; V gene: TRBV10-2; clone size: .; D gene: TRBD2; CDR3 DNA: TGCGCCACCGAGGACGGGGGGGCCTTCCATGAGCAGTTCTTC; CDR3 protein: CATEDGGAFHEQFF
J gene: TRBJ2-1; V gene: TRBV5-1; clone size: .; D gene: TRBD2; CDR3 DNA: TGCGCCAGCAGCTTGGAACTAGCGGGGGATGAGCAGTTCTTC; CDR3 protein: CASSLELAGDEQFF
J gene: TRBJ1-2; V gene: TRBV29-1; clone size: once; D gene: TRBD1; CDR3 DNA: TGCAGCGTTGAATTCTTGGACAGGGGCCTTGGCTACACCTTC; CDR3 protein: CSVEFLDRGLGYTF
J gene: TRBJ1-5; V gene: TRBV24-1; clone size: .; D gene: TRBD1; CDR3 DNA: TGTGCCACCAGTGACCGGACAGGGGTTAGCAATCAGCCCCAGCATTTT; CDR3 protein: CATSDRTGVSNQPQHF
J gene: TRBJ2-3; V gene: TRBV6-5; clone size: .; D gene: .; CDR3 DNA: TGTGCCAGCAGTTATCGGCGGGCTTCTAGCACAGATACGCAGTATTTT; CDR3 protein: CASSYRRASSTDTQYF
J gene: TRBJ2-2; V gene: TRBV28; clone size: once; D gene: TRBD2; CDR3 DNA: TGTGCCAGCAGTTTAGTCCCGGGACTAGCTGGGGAGCTGTTTTTT; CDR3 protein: CASSLVPGLAGELFF
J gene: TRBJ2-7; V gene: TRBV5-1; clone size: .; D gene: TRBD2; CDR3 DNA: TGCGCCAGCAGCCCGCGGCCACGGGGGGTAGAAGTTTACGAGCAGTACTTC; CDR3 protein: CASSPRPRGVEVYEQYF
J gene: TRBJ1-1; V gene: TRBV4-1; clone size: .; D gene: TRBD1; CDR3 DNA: TGCGCCAGCAGCCACCCGGGCAGGGGGGACACTGAAGCTTTCTTT; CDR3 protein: CASSHPGRGDTEAFF
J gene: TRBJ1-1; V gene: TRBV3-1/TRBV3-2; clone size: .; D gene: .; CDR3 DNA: TGTGCCAGCAGTCAGAGGGCCCCCCGTCTAGGGGTGAACACTGAAGCTTTCTTT; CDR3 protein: CASSQRAPRLGVNTEAFF
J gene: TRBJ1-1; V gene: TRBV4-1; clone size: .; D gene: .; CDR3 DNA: TGCGCCAGCAGCCAAATCTCAAGCGACACTGAAGCTTTCTTT; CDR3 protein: CASSQISSDTEAFF
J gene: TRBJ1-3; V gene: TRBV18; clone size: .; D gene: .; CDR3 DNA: TGTGCCAGCTCACCACTCTCACAGGGACCGAGCTCTGGAAACACCATATATTTT; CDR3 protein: CASSPLSQGPSSGNTIYF
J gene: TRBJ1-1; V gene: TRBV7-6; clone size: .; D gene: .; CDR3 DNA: TGTGCCAGCAGCTTAGCGGGAGGGAACACTGAAGCTTTCTTT; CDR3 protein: CASSLAGGNTEAFF
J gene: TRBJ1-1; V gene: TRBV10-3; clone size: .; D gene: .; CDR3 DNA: TGTGCCATCAGTGAGTCGGGGGGGGTGGACACTGAAGCTTTCTTT; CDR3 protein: CAISESGGVDTEAFF
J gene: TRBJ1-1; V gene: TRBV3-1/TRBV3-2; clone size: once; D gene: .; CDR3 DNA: TGTGCCAGCAGCCTAGACAGGAGTACTGAAGCTTTCTTT; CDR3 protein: CASSLDRSTEAFF
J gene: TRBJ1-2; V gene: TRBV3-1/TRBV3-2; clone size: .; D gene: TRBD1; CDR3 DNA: TGTGCCAGCAGCCAAGATAGAGGGGGCGGAGGCTACACCTTC; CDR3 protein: CASSQDRGGGGYTF
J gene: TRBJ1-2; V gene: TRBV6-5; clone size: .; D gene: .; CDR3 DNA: TGTGCCAGCAGTTACTCGGGCGGGCGAACCTATGGCTACACCTTC; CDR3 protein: CASSYSGGRTYGYTF
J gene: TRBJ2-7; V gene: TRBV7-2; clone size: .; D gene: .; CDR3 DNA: TGTGCCAGCAGCCTAAACAGGGTCAACGAGCAGTACTTC; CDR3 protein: CASSLNRVNEQYF
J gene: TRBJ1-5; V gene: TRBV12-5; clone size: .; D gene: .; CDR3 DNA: TGTGCTAGTGGTCCCGACCTCGATCAGCCCCAGCATTTT; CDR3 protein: CASGPDLDQPQHF
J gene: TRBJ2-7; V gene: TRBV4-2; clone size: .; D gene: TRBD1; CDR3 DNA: TGTGCCAGCAGCCAAGAGCCACAGGGGGCAGGGTACGAGCAGTACTTC; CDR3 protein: CASSQEPQGAGYEQYF
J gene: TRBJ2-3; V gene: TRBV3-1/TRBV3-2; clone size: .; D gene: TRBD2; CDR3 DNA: TGTGCCAGCAGCCAATCGGGAGCGGGGGGATATACGCAGTATTTT; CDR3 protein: CASSQSGAGGYTQYF
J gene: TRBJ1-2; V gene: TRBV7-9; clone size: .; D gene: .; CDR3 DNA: TGTGCCAGCAGCTTAGCGATTATCAGGGATGGCTACACCTTC; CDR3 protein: CASSLAIIRDGYTF
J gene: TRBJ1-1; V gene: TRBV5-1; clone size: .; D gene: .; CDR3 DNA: TGCGCCAGCAGCTTGAAAGGGGGGGACACTGAAGCTTTCTTT; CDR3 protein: CASSLKGGDTEAFF
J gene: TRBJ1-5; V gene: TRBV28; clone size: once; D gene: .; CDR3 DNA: TGTGCCAGTAGTTTTGGCCCCCTGGGTAATCAGCCCCAGCATTTT; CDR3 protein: CASSFGPLGNQPQHF
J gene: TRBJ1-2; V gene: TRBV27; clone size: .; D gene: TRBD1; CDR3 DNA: TGTGCCAGCAGTTTGGACAGGGAAAATGGCTACACCTTC; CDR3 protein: CASSLDRENGYTF